Listed below are T cell receptor beta chains from one sample, sequenced in a study of cytomegalovirus exposure and HLA in healthy donors. Profiled with immunoSEQ multiplex PCR; TCRdb holds only in-frame clones, not every one. The sample has 150,000 to 200,000 clones; approximately 84% are singletons. Sequencing was carried out using PBMCs. These receptors all come from a man aged 18 to 29 in good health and CMV-seropositive. Both conserved end residues are part of each CDR3. D genes are given only for firm matches. Clone size is given for some rows only: seen once, a few or many times, or a class if the clone is expanded.

clone size: -; V gene: TRBV27; J gene: TRBJ2-1; D gene: -; CDR3 protein: CASSLRPSSSYNEQFF; CDR3 DNA: TGTGCCAGCAGTTTACGGCCCTCTAGCTCCTACAATGAGCAGTTCTTC
clone size: -; V gene: TRBV11-3; J gene: TRBJ2-1; D gene: -; CDR3 protein: CASSLRTLSYNEQFF; CDR3 DNA: TGTGCCAGCAGCCTGAGGACACTCTCCTACAATGAGCAGTTCTTC
clone size: -; V gene: TRBV6-1; J gene: TRBJ1-1; D gene: -; CDR3 protein: CASSLRGGNTEAFF; CDR3 DNA: TGTGCCAGCAGTCTGAGGGGGGGGAACACTGAAGCTTTCTTT
clone size: -; V gene: TRBV6-1; J gene: TRBJ2-1; D gene: -; CDR3 protein: CASSTGRGSYNEQFF; CDR3 DNA: TGTGCCAGTAGTACAGGGAGGGGCTCCTACAATGAGCAGTTCTTC
clone size: few; V gene: TRBV7-2; J gene: TRBJ2-7; D gene: TRBD2; CDR3 protein: CASSKRGSVYEQYF; CDR3 DNA: TGTGCCAGCAGCAAGCGGGGATCGGTGTACGAGCAGTACTTC
clone size: many; V gene: TRBV19; J gene: TRBJ2-3; D gene: -; CDR3 protein: CASSGLATDTQYF; CDR3 DNA: TGTGCCAGTAGTGGGCTAGCCACAGATACGCAGTATTTT
clone size: -; V gene: TRBV7-9; J gene: TRBJ2-7; D gene: TRBD2; CDR3 protein: CASSLPTSGRYEQYF; CDR3 DNA: TGTGCCAGCAGCCTCCCTACTAGCGGGAGATACGAGCAGTACTTC
clone size: -; V gene: TRBV27; J gene: TRBJ2-1; D gene: TRBD2; CDR3 protein: CASSWGGKGNEQFF; CDR3 DNA: TGTGCCAGCAGTTGGGGGGGTAAGGGCAATGAGCAGTTCTTC
clone size: -; V gene: TRBV27; J gene: TRBJ1-5; D gene: -; CDR3 protein: CASRAQGTGHQPQHF; CDR3 DNA: TGTGCCAGCAGGGCCCAGGGCACCGGCCATCAGCCCCAGCATTTT
clone size: -; V gene: TRBV30; J gene: TRBJ2-3; D gene: TRBD2; CDR3 protein: CAWSLAGYTDTQYF; CDR3 DNA: TGTGCCTGGAGTCTAGCGGGATACACAGATACGCAGTATTTT
clone size: many; V gene: TRBV4-1; J gene: TRBJ1-2; D gene: -; CDR3 protein: CASSQPARGYGYTF; CDR3 DNA: TGCGCCAGCAGCCAACCGGCTCGGGGGTATGGCTACACCTTC
clone size: -; V gene: TRBV27; J gene: TRBJ2-5; D gene: TRBD2; CDR3 protein: CASSPRPTSGSQTQYF; CDR3 DNA: TGTGCCAGCAGTCCGAGACCTACTAGCGGGAGTCAGACCCAGTACTTC
clone size: -; V gene: TRBV5-1; J gene: TRBJ2-3; D gene: -; CDR3 protein: CASSLMSSTDTQYF; CDR3 DNA: TGCGCCAGCAGCTTGATGAGTAGCACAGATACGCAGTATTTT
clone size: -; V gene: TRBV4-1; J gene: TRBJ2-3; D gene: TRBD2; CDR3 protein: CASSRIASGRSLATDTQYF; CDR3 DNA: TGCGCCAGCAGCCGCATTGCTAGCGGGAGAAGCTTAGCCACAGATACGCAGTATTTT
clone size: -; V gene: TRBV28; J gene: TRBJ1-1; D gene: -; CDR3 protein: CASKIPGRGEAFF; CDR3 DNA: TGTGCCAGCAAAATACCAGGGCGGGGTGAAGCTTTCTTT
clone size: few; V gene: TRBV10-2; J gene: TRBJ2-7; D gene: -; CDR3 protein: CASSESLYEQYF; CDR3 DNA: TGCGCCAGCAGTGAGTCCCTATACGAGCAGTACTTC
clone size: -; V gene: TRBV9; J gene: TRBJ2-7; D gene: -; CDR3 protein: CASSVAAGASYEQYF; CDR3 DNA: TGTGCCAGCAGCGTAGCGGCAGGGGCCTCCTACGAGCAGTACTTC
clone size: -; V gene: TRBV27; J gene: TRBJ2-2; D gene: TRBD1; CDR3 protein: CASTTDRGSVLAGELFF; CDR3 DNA: TGTGCCAGCACCACGGACAGGGGGAGTGTATTGGCCGGGGAGCTGTTTTTT
clone size: -; V gene: TRBV28; J gene: TRBJ2-7; D gene: -; CDR3 protein: CASSSLTGRPYEQYF; CDR3 DNA: TGTGCCAGCAGTTCACTTACAGGAAGACCCTACGAGCAGTACTTC
clone size: -; V gene: TRBV27; J gene: TRBJ2-1; D gene: TRBD2; CDR3 protein: CASSLHGLATYNEQFF; CDR3 DNA: TGTGCCAGCAGTCTTCACGGACTAGCGACGTACAATGAGCAGTTCTTC
clone size: -; V gene: TRBV6-6; J gene: TRBJ1-2; D gene: -; CDR3 protein: CASSYSTGQGNGYTF; CDR3 DNA: TGTGCCAGCAGTTACTCGACGGGTCAGGGGAATGGCTACACCTTC
clone size: -; V gene: TRBV27; J gene: TRBJ2-1; D gene: -; CDR3 protein: CASSPTSSSLSSYNEQFF; CDR3 DNA: TGTGCCAGCAGTCCCACGTCCTCTAGCCTTAGCTCCTACAATGAGCAGTTCTTC
clone size: -; V gene: TRBV6-1; J gene: TRBJ1-4; D gene: TRBD1; CDR3 protein: CASNGETGANEKLFF; CDR3 DNA: TGTGCCAGCAATGGGGAGACAGGGGCGAATGAAAAACTGTTTTTT
clone size: once; V gene: TRBV9; J gene: TRBJ2-3; D gene: TRBD2; CDR3 protein: CASSGGLAVHTDTQYF; CDR3 DNA: TGTGCCAGCAGCGGTGGACTAGCGGTACACACAGATACGCAGTATTTT
clone size: -; V gene: TRBV14; J gene: TRBJ2-7; D gene: -; CDR3 protein: CASSHPTRGREQYF; CDR3 DNA: TGTGCCAGCAGCCATCCAACAAGGGGTCGAGAGCAGTACTTC
clone size: once; V gene: TRBV2; J gene: TRBJ2-2; D gene: -; CDR3 protein: CASTGGTGELFF; CDR3 DNA: TGTGCCAGCACTGGCGGGACCGGGGAGCTGTTTTTT
clone size: -; V gene: TRBV7-3; J gene: TRBJ2-3; D gene: -; CDR3 protein: CASSPSGSTDTQYF; CDR3 DNA: TGTGCCAGCAGCCCATCGGGGAGTACAGATACGCAGTATTTT
clone size: -; V gene: TRBV4-3; J gene: TRBJ2-7; D gene: -; CDR3 protein: CASSQDVGGGYEQYF; CDR3 DNA: TGCGCCAGCAGCCAAGATGTGGGAGGGGGCTACGAGCAGTACTTC
clone size: -; V gene: TRBV7-9; J gene: TRBJ2-1; D gene: TRBD2; CDR3 protein: CASSDQGLAGGNEQFF; CDR3 DNA: TGTGCCAGCAGCGACCAGGGACTAGCGGGGGGCAATGAGCAGTTCTTC
clone size: -; V gene: TRBV19; J gene: TRBJ2-7; D gene: -; CDR3 protein: CASSIDRLSYEQYF; CDR3 DNA: TGTGCCAGTAGTATTGACAGGCTTTCCTACGAGCAGTACTTC
clone size: -; V gene: TRBV29-1; J gene: TRBJ2-1; D gene: TRBD2; CDR3 protein: CSVEKLAGGDNEQFF; CDR3 DNA: TGCAGCGTTGAAAAACTAGCGGGAGGGGACAATGAGCAGTTCTTC
clone size: -; V gene: TRBV28; J gene: TRBJ2-3; D gene: TRBD2; CDR3 protein: CASSSRLAGVDTQYF; CDR3 DNA: TGTGCCAGCAGTTCCCGACTAGCGGGAGTGGATACGCAGTATTTT
clone size: once; V gene: TRBV4-1; J gene: TRBJ2-7; D gene: TRBD2; CDR3 protein: CASSQDWTSGRRDRPYEQYF; CDR3 DNA: TGCGCCAGCAGCCAAGATTGGACTAGCGGGAGACGTGACCGCCCCTACGAGCAGTACTTC
clone size: few; V gene: TRBV6-5; J gene: TRBJ2-5; D gene: TRBD2; CDR3 protein: CASRPSGWSETQYF; CDR3 DNA: TGTGCCAGCCGCCCTAGCGGGTGGTCGGAGACCCAGTACTTC
clone size: -; V gene: TRBV6-5; J gene: TRBJ2-2; D gene: TRBD1; CDR3 protein: CASRRSGGGTGELFF; CDR3 DNA: TGTGCCAGCCGGAGGTCAGGGGGCGGCACCGGGGAGCTGTTTTTT
clone size: -; V gene: TRBV11-2; J gene: TRBJ2-2; D gene: -; CDR3 protein: CASSLRSFSGELFF; CDR3 DNA: TGTGCCAGCAGCTTGAGGTCGTTCAGCGGGGAGCTGTTTTTT
clone size: once; V gene: TRBV6-5; J gene: TRBJ2-2; D gene: -; CDR3 protein: CASSYLGAGGELFF; CDR3 DNA: TGTGCCAGCAGTTACCTGGGCGCAGGCGGGGAGCTGTTTTTT
clone size: -; V gene: TRBV6-1; J gene: TRBJ2-1; D gene: TRBD2; CDR3 protein: CASSDRDGGGYEQFF; CDR3 DNA: TGTGCCAGCAGTGACCGGGACGGGGGAGGGTATGAGCAGTTCTTC
clone size: -; V gene: TRBV19; J gene: TRBJ2-7; D gene: -; CDR3 protein: CASTRTGSSYEQYF; CDR3 DNA: TGTGCCAGTACCAGAACGGGAAGCTCCTACGAGCAGTACTTC
clone size: -; V gene: TRBV6-5; J gene: TRBJ1-5; D gene: -; CDR3 protein: CASSWTGGSDQPQHF; CDR3 DNA: TGTGCCAGCAGCTGGACGGGGGGCAGTGATCAGCCCCAGCATTTT